The present T cell receptor beta chain was sequenced within a study of CD8+CD57+ T cells in acquired aplastic anemia. Study-wide background: Sorting CD4+ and CD8+ cells gave DNA averaging about 3.1 ug. As sequenced from healthy donors, CD4+ cells averaged about 10 million reads.

This clonotype was detected many times. The antigen remains undetermined. Study-wide findings and caveats: No significant patient-versus-control difference appeared in CD8+ Simpson's diversity.

Genomic DNA was employed as the template in profiling TCR beta VDJ and CDR3. TCRdb passed the reads through MiXCR, listing each CDR3 protein once. The repertoire holds approximately 160,000 distinct CDR3 sequences, with approximately 40% as singletons. With 6 bases clipped from V and 5 bases from J, the junction kept 7 bases outside the gene matches. The CDR3 totals 14 residues. Germline V CDR1 and CDR2: SNHLY, FYNNEI. The genes are TRBV2 and TRBJ1-5; 7 bases align to TRBD1. The sequence derives from a human donor in good health. The sequenced sample was sorted CD4+, CD8+, or CD8+CD57+ T cells (not recorded which) from PBMCs. CDR3 DNA: TGTGCCAGCAGCGACCGGGACAGCTATCAGCCCCAGCATTTT. It yields the protein CASSDRDSYQPQHF.